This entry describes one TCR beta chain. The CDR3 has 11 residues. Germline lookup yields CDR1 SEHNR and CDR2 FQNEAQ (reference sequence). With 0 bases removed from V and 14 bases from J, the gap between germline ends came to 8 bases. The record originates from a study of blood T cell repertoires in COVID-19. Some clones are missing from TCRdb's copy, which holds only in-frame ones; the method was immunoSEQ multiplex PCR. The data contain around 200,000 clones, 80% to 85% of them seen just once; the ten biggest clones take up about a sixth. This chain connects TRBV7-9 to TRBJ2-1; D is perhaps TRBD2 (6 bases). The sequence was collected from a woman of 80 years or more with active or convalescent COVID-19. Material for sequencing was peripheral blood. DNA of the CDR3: TGTGCCAGCAGCTTAGCGGAGCGGGAGTTCTTC. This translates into CASSLAEREFF. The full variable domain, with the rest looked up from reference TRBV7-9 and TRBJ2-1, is DTGVSQNPRHKITKRGQNVTFRCDPISEHNRLYWYRQTLGQGPEFLTYFQNEAQLEKSRLLSDRFSAERPKGSFSTLEIQRTEQGDSAMYLCASSLAEREFFGPGTRLTVL.